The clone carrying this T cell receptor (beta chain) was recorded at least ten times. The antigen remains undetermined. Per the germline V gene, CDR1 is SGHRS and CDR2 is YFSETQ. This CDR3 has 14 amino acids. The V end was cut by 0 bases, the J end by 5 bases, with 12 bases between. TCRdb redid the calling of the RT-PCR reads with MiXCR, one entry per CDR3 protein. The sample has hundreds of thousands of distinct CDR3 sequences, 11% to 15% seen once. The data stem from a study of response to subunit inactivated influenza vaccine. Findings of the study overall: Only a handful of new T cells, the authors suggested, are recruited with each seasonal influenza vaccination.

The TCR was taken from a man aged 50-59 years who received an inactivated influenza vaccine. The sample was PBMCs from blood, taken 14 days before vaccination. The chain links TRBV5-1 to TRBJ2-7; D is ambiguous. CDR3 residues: CASSLAVRGDEQYF. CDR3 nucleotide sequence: TGCGCCAGCAGCTTGGCCGTCAGAGGAGACGAGCAGTACTTC.